The source of this T cell receptor beta chain is a study of blood T cell repertoires in COVID-19 (dated by TCRdb to the early 2020s). Regarding the complete study: Samples from collaborators originated in the United States, Italy and Spain and spanned both the acute and convalescent phases of COVID-19. The prospective study material was composed of cDNA or gDNA derived from T cells, B-cell-depleted T cells, or PBMCs. Deeply sampled blood TCRbeta repertoires from subjects exposed to, actively infected with, or recovered from COVID-19 were included in the dataset. The repertoires were released in a freely available public database intended as a resource for research on the immune response to SARS-CoV-2. The samples were drawn from the first 160 participants of the ongoing ImmuneRACE study and from 950 to 1,500 subjects provided by 6 global collaborators. A de-identified subject ID, COVID-19 status, age in years and sex were almost always included in the sample metadata. HLA class I and class II types, where available, came from metadata supplied by the sample provider rather than from assay-based typing. Overall study outcomes, separate from this receptor: The quantity of clinical and demographic metadata differed by source and by participant and was supplied without curation.

Note on this clone: Its antigen remains undetermined. Base qualities are not recorded, but no much larger clone differs from it by a single base.

TCRbeta CDR3 regions were amplified from genomic DNA by means of the immunoSEQ Assay, a bias-controlled multiplex PCR. The paper's processing steps were these. The number of nucleated cells in each sample was estimated by amplification of reference gene primers within the assay. To quantify the absolute abundance of each unique TCRbeta CDR3 rearrangement, sequence reads were collapsed and filtered. For each sample, productive Simpson clonality was calculated as the square root of Simpson's diversity index over productive rearrangements. Held by TCRdb, this immuneACCESS table contains in-frame sequences only and omits some clones. Under half of the omission traces to an unresolved V gene where checked; the cause of the rest is unknown. V and J calls and clone size follow that table, whereas D and trimming were derived from the DNA. Here the sample has 350,000 to 500,000 clones; nearly 90% occur a single time. The top ten constitute 1.2% to 1.5% of the sample.

V lost 4 bases and J lost 4 bases, and the count of bases not matched to a germline gene is 16. The germline V gene sets CDR1 to SQVTM and CDR2 to ANQGSEA. Spanning cysteine to phenylalanine, the CDR3 consists of 20 amino acids. Only CDR3 DNA is held: 60 bases, read in frame from base 1. Participants in the prospective study were aged roughly 18 to 95 years, lived in under 30 United States geographic areas, and enrolled through a virtual design. To assign participants to cohorts, the prospective study relied on clinical history that participants themselves reported in a screening survey and a study questionnaire. Exposed participants had been in contact, within 2 weeks of entering the study, with a person who had a PCR-confirmed or clinician-diagnosed case of COVID-19. Mobile phlebotomists in the prospective study collected whole blood, serum and a nasopharyngeal or oropharyngeal swab from every participant. Participants in the prospective study had the option to provide additional blood draws and questionnaires over an approximately 2-month period. Before DNA extraction, blood samples from the prospective study were shipped at room temperature or frozen.

The chain links TRBV29-1 with TRBJ2-2; 15 junctional bases match TRBD2. The sample consisted of PBMCs or T cells enriched from blood (not recorded which). The sequence was collected from a woman aged 18-29 years who had been exposed to COVID-19. At the DNA level, the sequence is TGCAGCGTTGCACGAGTCCCGGGACTAGCGGGGGGTAGCGTCACCGGGGAGCTGTTTTTT. It specifies CSVARVPGLAGGSVTGELFF.